These T cell receptor beta chains were read from a single sample in a study of post-analysis software for immune sequencing data. TCRdb recomputed calls from the PCR reads with MiXCR, one row per CDR3 protein. The sample carries about 810,000 distinct CDR3 sequences, approximately 50% recorded once. Material: blood. Receptors were obtained from a girl between 5 and 17 years old with multiple sclerosis. The CDR3 runs from the conserved cysteine through the conserved F or W. Each record gives: V gene, D gene, J gene, clone size, CDR3 DNA, CDR3 protein. D genes are given only for firm matches. Size tells how often a clone was seen (once, few, many) or the class of an expanded clone, and some rows leave it out.

V: TRBV6-5
D: TRBD1
J: TRBJ2-2
size: NA
DNA: TGTGCCAGCAGTTGGGCCGGGACAGGGACCACCGGGGAGCTGTTTTTT
CDR3: CASSWAGTGTTGELFF

V: TRBV6-5
D: NA
J: TRBJ2-7
size: few
DNA: TGTGCCAGCAGTTTCGCAGGGATGGCCCAAGCTGGGTACGAGCAGTACTTC
CDR3: CASSFAGMAQAGYEQYF

V: TRBV29-1
D: NA
J: TRBJ2-7
size: NA
DNA: TGCAGCGTTGTAACAGTAACCTACGAGCAGTACTTC
CDR3: CSVVTVTYEQYF

V: TRBV24-1
D: NA
J: TRBJ2-1
size: NA
DNA: TGTGCCACCTCGCGTGCCAATGAGCAGTTCTTC
CDR3: CATSRANEQFF

V: TRBV7-2
D: NA
J: TRBJ2-1
size: NA
DNA: TGTGCCAGCAGCTTAGCGCCAGGGGATGAGCAGTTCTTC
CDR3: CASSLAPGDEQFF

V: TRBV20-1
D: TRBD1
J: TRBJ1-2
size: NA
DNA: TGCAGTGCTAGAGAGACCGGGACAGGGCTTTTGACGGATGGCTACACCTTC
CDR3: CSARETGTGLLTDGYTF

V: TRBV2
D: TRBD2
J: TRBJ2-7
size: NA
DNA: TGTACCAGCAGTGAAGCGGGGTTACTTTACGAGCAGTACTTC
CDR3: CTSSEAGLLYEQYF

V: TRBV15
D: NA
J: TRBJ1-2
size: NA
DNA: TGTGCCACCAGCAGAGACGACAGGAACTTCTATGGCTACACCTTC
CDR3: CATSRDDRNFYGYTF

V: TRBV20-1
D: NA
J: TRBJ2-6
size: NA
DNA: TGCAGTACCCGACCCTCTGGGGCCAACGTCCTGACTTTC
CDR3: CSTRPSGANVLTF

V: TRBV15
D: NA
J: TRBJ2-6
size: NA
DNA: TGTGCCACCCTCCGGAGGGGAAGATCTGGGGCCAACGTCCTGACTTTC
CDR3: CATLRRGRSGANVLTF

V: TRBV7-3
D: NA
J: TRBJ2-7
size: few
DNA: TGTGCCAGCAGCCTCCTAACCGTAGCCGAGCAGTACTTC
CDR3: CASSLLTVAEQYF

V: TRBV20-1
D: TRBD2
J: TRBJ2-3
size: NA
DNA: TGCAGTGCTAGACCCACTAGCGGGTCGGATTTTGATACGCAGTATTTT
CDR3: CSARPTSGSDFDTQYF

V: TRBV15
D: TRBD2
J: TRBJ2-7
size: NA
DNA: TGTGCCACCAGCAGAGGGGGACTAGCGGGAGCGTCAAGCTCCTACGAGCAGTACTTC
CDR3: CATSRGGLAGASSSYEQYF

V: TRBV12-3/TRBV12-4
D: NA
J: TRBJ2-1
size: NA
DNA: TGTGCCAGCAGTTTAGGGCAGGGCCATGAGCAGTTCTTC
CDR3: CASSLGQGHEQFF

V: TRBV12-3/TRBV12-4
D: TRBD1
J: TRBJ2-7
size: few
DNA: TGTGCCAGCAGAACTGACAGGGGACCCAGAGAGCAGTACTTC
CDR3: CASRTDRGPREQYF

V: TRBV7-9
D: NA
J: TRBJ2-1
size: few
DNA: TGTGCCAGCAGCTTCGGACACAGCGGTTCCTACAATGAGCAGTTCTTC
CDR3: CASSFGHSGSYNEQFF

V: TRBV29-1
D: NA
J: TRBJ1-1
size: NA
DNA: TGCAGCGTTGAAGATCGAGACCGGGGAGCTGAAGCTTTCTTT
CDR3: CSVEDRDRGAEAFF

V: TRBV5-1
D: NA
J: TRBJ2-7
size: few
DNA: TGCGCCAGCAGCTTGGACACGGAGAACTACGAGCAGTACTTC
CDR3: CASSLDTENYEQYF

V: TRBV4-1
D: NA
J: TRBJ2-7
size: NA
DNA: TGCGCCAGCAGCCACAACAGCATATGGGGCTCCTACGAGCAGTACTTC
CDR3: CASSHNSIWGSYEQYF

V: TRBV6-2/TRBV6-3
D: NA
J: TRBJ1-2
size: NA
DNA: TGTGCCAGCAGTTACTCCGGGACCCGCACCGGCTACACCTTC
CDR3: CASSYSGTRTGYTF

V: TRBV5-1
D: NA
J: TRBJ1-4
size: NA
DNA: TGCGCCAGCAGCTTGGTTTCAACCGGTGAAAAACTGTTTTTT
CDR3: CASSLVSTGEKLFF

V: TRBV11-2
D: NA
J: TRBJ2-7
size: NA
DNA: TGTGCCAGCAGCTTAGGTTCACGGATGACCTACGAGCAGTACTTC
CDR3: CASSLGSRMTYEQYF

V: TRBV29-1
D: NA
J: TRBJ2-6
size: few
DNA: TGCAGCGTTGCCACCTTCCTGAACTCTGGGGCCAACGTCCTGACTTTC
CDR3: CSVATFLNSGANVLTF

V: TRBV15
D: TRBD2
J: TRBJ2-1
size: NA
DNA: TGTGCCACCAGCAGAGATCTGGCGGGAGGGCCCCTCAATGAGCAGTTCTTC
CDR3: CATSRDLAGGPLNEQFF

V: TRBV20-1
D: TRBD1
J: TRBJ2-4
size: NA
DNA: TGCAGTGCTGGGATCATTCCCCCTCAGGGGGAGCAGTACTTC
CDR3: CSAGIIPPQGEQYF

V: TRBV20-1
D: TRBD2
J: TRBJ2-5
size: NA
DNA: TGCAGTGCCGGGGGGGCTAGCGGGAACCAAGAGACCCAGTACTTC
CDR3: CSAGGASGNQETQYF

V: TRBV12-3/TRBV12-4
D: TRBD2
J: TRBJ2-3
size: NA
DNA: TGTGCCAGCAGTTTACGGCGAGCGGGAGAGTTCGGGTTCACAGATACGCAGTATTTT
CDR3: CASSLRRAGEFGFTDTQYF

V: TRBV6-4
D: TRBD2
J: TRBJ2-1
size: few
DNA: TGTGCCAGCAGTGACGTCCAGCGGGGTAGGGATGAGCAGTTCTTC
CDR3: CASSDVQRGRDEQFF